The 26 T cell receptor beta chains listed next were all sequenced from one sample in a study of T-cell reconstitution after alpha-beta-depleted transplantation in children. This sample's TCRbeta library carried unique molecular identifier barcodes. TCRdb used MiXCR to reprocess the PCR reads, holding one entry per CDR3 protein. This table holds under 850,000 distinct CDR3 sequences, around 13% found once. Material: PBMCs, obtained before TCRalphabeta/CD19-depleted stem cell transplant. The source is a girl aged 2 to 9 with congenital amegakaryocytic thrombocytopenia, due to receive a stem cell transplant.

This clonotype was counted only a few times. This chain links TRBV10-3 with TRBJ1-5; maybe TRBD1 (6 bases). Germline CDR1 ENHRY, CDR2 SYGVKD. V gave up 0 bases and J gave up 2 bases, with 8 bases separating them. The CDR3 is made up of 15 amino acids. This CDR3 is CAISESKGGNQPQHF. Written as DNA, the CDR3 is TGTGCCATCAGTGAGTCGAAGGGGGGCAATCAGCCCCAGCATTTT.

This chain joins TRBV20-1 and TRBJ2-7, with TRBD2 matching over 8 bases. Germline V gene lookup returns CDR1 DFQATT and CDR2 SNEGSKA (reference sequence). V was pared by 4 bases and J by 3 bases, with 5 bases of the junction left unmatched. The CDR3 is 13 residues long. This CDR3 reads CSATREGSYEQYF. The CDR3 nucleotides read TGCAGTGCTACCCGGGAGGGTAGCTACGAGCAGTACTTC.

There are many counts of this clonotype. The V call is TRBV12-3 or TRBV12-4, the J call TRBJ1-5; TRBD1 matches at 8 bases. CDR3 length: 15 residues. After removal of 5 bases from V and 4 bases from J, the junction contained 7 bases not matched to a gene. CDR3 residues: CASSPEDRDNQPQHF. CDR3 nucleotide sequence: TGTGCCAGCAGTCCAGAGGACAGGGATAATCAGCCCCAGCATTTT.

This clonotype occurred a few times. The V and J genes are TRBV7-3 and TRBJ2-1, with D tentatively TRBD1 (6 bases). The CDR3 is made up of 15 amino acids. The germline V gene has CDR1 SGHTA and CDR2 FQGTGA. The V and J ends lost 0 bases and 4 bases respectively, with 10 bases between them. The CDR3 sequence is CASSLTGANYNEQFF. CDR3 in DNA: TGTGCCAGCAGCTTAACGGGGGCTAATTACAATGAGCAGTTCTTC.

The gene calls are TRBV20-1 and TRBJ2-5; 7 nucleotides line up with TRBD2. The CDR3 covers 14 residues. Germline V gene data show CDR1 as DFQATT and CDR2 as SNEGSKA (reference sequence). V was pared by 6 bases and J by 7 bases, with 14 bases of the junction left unmatched. CDR3 region: CSALLAGAPRTQYF. The CDR3 DNA sequence: TGCAGTGCACTTCTCGCGGGAGCCCCAAGGACCCAGTACTTC.

This chain joins TRBV5-1 and TRBJ1-1; D remains ambiguous. The CDR3 is 15 residues long. Germline V gene sequence: CDR1 SGHRS, CDR2 YFSETQ. The ends were cut back, 0 bases at V and 1 base at J, with 10 bases in the middle. The CDR3 region is CASSLAVYKNTEAFF. In DNA form, the CDR3 reads TGCGCCAGCAGCTTGGCGGTATACAAGAACACTGAAGCTTTCTTT.

This clonotype came up many times. The chain couples TRBV5-4 to TRBJ2-1, with 9 positions matching TRBD2. Germline V gives CDR1 SGHNT, CDR2 YYREEE (reference sequence). This CDR3 comprises 19 residues. Trimming removed 3 bases from V and 4 bases from J; junction bases left unmatched: 17. The CDR3 nucleotides read TGTGCCAGCAGCTCCGGAACCACACGGGCGGGAGGGCCTTACAATGAGCAGTTCTTC. It yields the protein CASSSGTTRAGGPYNEQFF.

The rearrangement links TRBV20-1 to TRBJ1-5, with 8 nucleotides matching TRBD1. The germline gives CDR1 DFQATT, CDR2 SNEGSKA (reference sequence). The CDR3 extends over 13 amino acids. V lost 2 bases, J lost 5 bases, and 2 bases stayed unmatched. The DNA of the CDR3 is TGCAGTGCTAGAAGGGGACAGGATCAGCCCCAGCATTTT. The encoded protein is CSARRGQDQPQHF.

This chain joins TRBV15 and TRBJ2-4; 14 positions match TRBD2. CDR3 length: 16 residues. J was trimmed by 8 bases and V by 2 bases; bases with no gene match: 5. Germline assignment: CDR1 LNHNV and CDR2 YYDKDF (reference sequence). Written as DNA, the CDR3 is TGTGCCACCAGCAGACGAGGGACTAGCGGGAGAGACATTCAGTACTTC. Protein sequence: CATSRRGTSGRDIQYF.

The genes are TRBV6-6 and TRBJ1-1, with 10 bases lining up with TRBD1. Looked up from germline, CDR1 is MNHNY and CDR2 is SVGAGI (reference sequence). The CDR3 consists of 13 residues. The J segment lost 6 bases and the V segment lost 6 bases, leaving 4 bases of the junction unmatched. DNA of the CDR3: TGTGCCAGCAGAGACAGGGGGCCGGCTGAAGCTTTCTTT. Protein product: CASRDRGPAEAFF.

This clonotype was found many times. The chain combines TRBV5-1 with TRBJ2-3; D possibly corresponds to TRBD2 (5 bases). V dropped 0 bases and J dropped 1 base, with 9 bases sitting between them. CDR1 and CDR2 from the germline V gene are SGHRS and YFSETQ. This CDR3 is built from 15 residues. CDR3 residues: CASSLAWTRTDTQYF. Written as DNA, the CDR3 is TGCGCCAGCAGCTTGGCGTGGACTCGCACAGATACGCAGTATTTT.

Details on this clonotype: A read error is possible here, since a much larger clone lies one base away. The J gene is TRBJ1-5, the V gene TRBV20-1; the D is unclear. Germline CDR1 DFQATT, CDR2 SNEGSKA (reference sequence). CDR3 size: 14 residues. CDR3: CRAREGILNQPQHF. DNA for the CDR3: TGCAGAGCTAGGGAGGGAATTCTCAATCAGCCCCAGCATTTT.

This chain connects TRBV3-1 to TRBJ2-7; perhaps D is TRBD1 or TRBD2 (5 bases each). The V end lost 3 bases, the J end lost 6 bases, and 9 bases lay between the germline ends. Germline V gene sequence: CDR1 LGHDT, CDR2 YNNKEL (reference sequence). This CDR3 contains 12 residues. CDR3 nucleotide sequence: TGTGCCAGCAGCCATTTGAGGGGCGAGCAGTACTTC. Translated, it gives CASSHLRGEQYF.

V gene TRBV5-5 combines with J gene TRBJ2-2; D gene uncertain. Germline CDR1 reads SGHKS; CDR2 reads YYEKEE (reference sequence). The CDR3 extends over 11 amino acids. Deletions cut 2 bases from V and 8 bases from J, with 4 bases between. CDR3 bases: TGTGCCAGCAGCTTTATAGGGGAGCTGTTTTTT. It is translated as CASSFIGELFF.

The chain joins TRBV5-1 to TRBJ2-1; D call uncertain. This CDR3 is built from 15 residues. Germline-derived CDR1 and CDR2 are SGHRS and YFSETQ. Trimming shortened V by 4 bases and J by 0 bases, and 11 bases separated the two germline ends. The chain's CDR3 is CASSQALGSYNEQFF. In nucleotides, the CDR3 is TGCGCCAGCAGCCAAGCCCTTGGCTCCTACAATGAGCAGTTCTTC. The full variable domain, its missing parts supplied by reference TRBV5-1 and TRBJ2-1, is KAGVTQTPRYLIKTRGQQVTLSCSPISGHRSVSWYQQTPGQGLQFLFEYFSETQRNKGNFPGRFSGRQFSNSRSEMNVSTLELGDSALYLCASSQALGSYNEQFFGPGTRLTVL.

V and J are TRBV20-1 and TRBJ2-2, with 10 bases fitting TRBD2. V lost 6 bases to trimming and J lost 7 bases; unmatched junction nucleotides: 8. Germline lookup yields CDR1 DFQATT and CDR2 SNEGSKA (reference sequence). CDR3 length: 14 amino acids. The CDR3 here is CSAVAGGRRGELFF. The CDR3 nucleotides read TGCAGTGCCGTAGCGGGAGGCCGGCGCGGGGAGCTGTTTTTT.

The J gene is TRBJ1-2, the V gene TRBV10-3, with D perhaps matching TRBD1 (6 bases). This CDR3 comprises 15 residues. The V gene lost 4 bases and the J gene lost 1 base, with 13 bases spanning the gap. Germline values: CDR1 ENHRY, CDR2 SYGVKD. CDR3 sequence reads: CAISVRQENNYGYTF. CDR3 DNA sequence: TGTGCCATCAGTGTTCGACAGGAAAATAACTATGGCTACACCTTC.

This clonotype was seen at least ten times. The chain joins TRBV7-6 to TRBJ1-1, with 9 positions matching TRBD1. The germline V gene has CDR1 SGHVS and CDR2 FNYEAQ. This CDR3 spans 11 amino acids. V lost 4 bases and J lost 10; bases outside the gene matches: 1. CDR3 protein: CASSSGQGAFF. The CDR3 DNA is TGTGCCAGCAGCTCGGGACAGGGAGCTTTCTTT.

This chain joins TRBV5-1 and TRBJ1-4, with 7 bases identical to TRBD1. The CDR3 contains 14 residues. V was clipped by 3 bases and J by 7 bases; unmatched bases: 6. CDR1 and CDR2 from the germline V gene are SGHRS and YFSETQ. The CDR3 here is CASSSGTDSEKLFF. The CDR3 DNA reads TGCGCCAGCAGCTCGGGGACAGATTCTGAAAAACTGTTTTTT.

This clonotype was counted at least ten times. The J gene is TRBJ2-7, the V gene TRBV20-1, with D unresolved. The CDR3 is 12 amino acids. The V gene's germline CDR1 is DFQATT and CDR2 SNEGSKA (reference sequence). V shed 3 bases and J shed 3 bases, with 9 bases lying between them. The CDR3 spells CSASPINYEQYF. The CDR3 region has the DNA TGCAGTGCTAGCCCTATCAACTACGAGCAGTACTTC.

The rearrangement joins TRBV3-1 to TRBJ1-1, with a weak D call TRBD1 (5 bases). This CDR3 comprises 14 residues. Trimming cost V 1 base and J 8 bases, with 14 bases left between them. Looked up from germline, CDR1 is LGHDT and CDR2 is YNNKEL (reference sequence). CDR3 nucleotides: TGTGCCAGCAGCCAAGGTCGGATGTCAGGGGAAGCTTTCTTT. This translates into CASSQGRMSGEAFF.

This clonotype has a count of ten or more. The gene calls are TRBV20-1 and TRBJ2-5; D is possibly TRBD2 (5 bases). V was shortened by 3 bases and J by 4 bases, with 12 bases between the two germline ends. Germline-derived CDR1 and CDR2 are DFQATT and SNEGSKA (reference sequence). The CDR3 is 13 amino acids. The CDR3 nucleotides read TGCAGTGCTAGTCCGGGGAGCCGAGAGACCCAGTACTTC. Encoded protein: CSASPGSRETQYF.

CDR3 coding DNA: TGCAGTGCTAGACCGGCTCGGAGGCTAGGAGAGACCCAGTACTTC. Translated: CSARPARRLGETQYF. The V call is TRBV20-1, the J call TRBJ2-5, with a weak D call TRBD2 (5 bases). The germline gives CDR1 DFQATT, CDR2 SNEGSKA (reference sequence). This CDR3 has 15 amino acids. V lost 2 bases, J lost 4 bases, and 17 bases lay in between.

This clonotype was seen at least ten times. The chain carries TRBV7-9 and TRBJ2-5; unclear D gene. The germline CDR1 and CDR2 sequences are SEHNR and FQNEAQ (reference sequence). The ends were cut back, 4 bases at V and 4 bases at J, with 19 bases in the middle. There are 16 residues in the CDR3. The CDR3 spells CASSSPRVLTGETQYF. CDR3 bases: TGTGCCAGCAGCTCCCCCCGCGTGCTTACTGGAGAGACCCAGTACTTC.

In its sample, this clonotype was seen a few times. The genes are TRBV29-1 and TRBJ2-2; D could derive from TRBD1 or TRBD2 (6 bases each). The germline V gene encodes CDR1 SQVTM and CDR2 ANQGSEA. The CDR3 length is 16 residues. V was pared by 7 bases and J by 3 bases, with 21 bases between. The CDR3 loop is CSAEGGRGGDTGELFF. CDR3 bases: TGCAGCGCTGAGGGTGGCAGGGGAGGCGACACCGGGGAGCTGTTTTTT.

V usage is TRBV7-3 and J usage is TRBJ2-1; 9 bases align to TRBD2. Losses at the gene ends were 7 bases for V and 5 bases for J; bases not matched to a gene: 6. This CDR3 contains 14 residues. CDR1 and CDR2 (germline): SGHTA, FQGTGA. The CDR3 DNA follows: TGTGCCAGCACCCCTAGCGGGATGGACAATGAGCAGTTCTTC. It is translated as CASTPSGMDNEQFF. Variable domain in full (rest from reference TRBV7-3 and TRBJ2-1): GAGVSQTPSNKVTEKGKYVELRCDPISGHTALYWYRQSLGQGPEFLIYFQGTGAADDSGLPNDRFFAVRPEGSVSTLKIQRTERGDSAVYLCASTPSGMDNEQFFGPGTRLTVL.